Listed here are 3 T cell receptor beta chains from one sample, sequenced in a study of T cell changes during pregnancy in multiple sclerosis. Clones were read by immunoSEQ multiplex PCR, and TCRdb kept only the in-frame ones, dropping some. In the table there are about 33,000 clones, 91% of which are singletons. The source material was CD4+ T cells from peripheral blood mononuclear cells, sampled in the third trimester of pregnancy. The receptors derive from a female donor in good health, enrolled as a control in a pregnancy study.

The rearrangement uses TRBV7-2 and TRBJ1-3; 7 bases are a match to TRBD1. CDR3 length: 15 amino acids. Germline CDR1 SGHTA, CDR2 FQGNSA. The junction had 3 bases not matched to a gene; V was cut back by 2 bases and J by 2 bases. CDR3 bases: TGTGCCAGCAGCTTAAGGCAGGGGGCTGGAAACACCATATATTTT. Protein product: CASSLRQGAGNTIYF.

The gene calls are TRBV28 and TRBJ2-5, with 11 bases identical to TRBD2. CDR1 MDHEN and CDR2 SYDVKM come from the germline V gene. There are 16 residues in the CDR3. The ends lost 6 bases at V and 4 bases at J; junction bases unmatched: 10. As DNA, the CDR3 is TGTGCCAGCAGCCATCATAGCGGGGGGGCTTTAGAGACCCAGTACTTC. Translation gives CASSHHSGGALETQYF.

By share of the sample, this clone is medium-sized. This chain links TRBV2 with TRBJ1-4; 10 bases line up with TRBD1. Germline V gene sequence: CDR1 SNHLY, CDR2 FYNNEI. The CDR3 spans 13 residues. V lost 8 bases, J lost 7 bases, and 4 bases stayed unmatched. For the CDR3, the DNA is TGTGCCAGCCGGGGACAGGGGTTTGAAAAACTGTTTTTT. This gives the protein CASRGQGFEKLFF.